This TCR beta chain came from a study of T-cell reconstitution after alpha-beta-depleted transplantation in children (dated by TCRdb to about 2016). Regarding the study in general: Using TCR repertoire profiling, the study quantitatively followed how T-cell immune reconstitution unfolded in children after TCRalphabeta/CD19-depleted allogeneic hematopoietic cell transplantation.

What this sample's treatment or condition label stands for: allogeneic hematopoietic cell transplantation with graft depleted of TCRalphabeta T cells and CD19 B cells. The children who served as transplant recipients had been given grafts of TCRalphabeta/CD19-depleted allogeneic hematopoietic cells. Libraries were constructed by PCR. Reads for this sample came from an Illumina HiSeq 2500. TCR library preparation used molecular barcoding, with unique molecular identifiers applied to normalize quantification of the TCRbeta repertoire. The public reads were run again by TCRdb, first through fastp at Q25 and then through MiXCR, and only productive beta chains were kept. CDR3 protein sequences are deduplicated, and each keeps its most common genes and DNA. Here the sample has under 750,000 distinct CDR3 sequences; 23% occur a single time. 13% to 15% of the sample is taken by the ten largest. CDR1 and CDR2 are drawn from the germline V gene (reference sequence): DFQATT, SNEGSKA. V and J are truncated by 3 bases and 4 bases respectively, leaving an intervening sequence of 16 bases. CDR3 length: 15 amino acids, cysteine to phenylalanine. Only the CDR3 part of the read is kept: 45 bases, read in frame from the first base.

In the case of this clonotype: Its cognate antigen has yet to be identified. Base-call qualities are not available, and no considerably larger clone is one nucleotide away.

The research as a whole found: The apparently early recovery of alphabetaT-cell counts about two months after transplant reportedly depended on only several hundred rapidly expanded clones that came from non-depleted graft cells. Hyperexpanded clone frequencies declined over subsequent months; after one year, T-cell counts and TCRbeta diversity were mostly attributed to newly produced T cells. In some patients, high TCRbeta diversity at day 60 was attributed to recipient T cells and intrathymic progenitors that had survived conditioning.

The sequence was obtained from a boy in the first two years of life who had a stem cell transplant for acute myeloid leukemia, so the T cells may come from the graft donor. Here the sequenced sample was PBMCs, mostly from graft donor cells, taken 360 days after TCRalphabeta/CD19-depleted stem cell transplant. The sequence links TRBV20-1 to TRBJ1-3; tentative D gene TRBD1, with 6 bases matching. The DNA sequence is given as TGCAGTGCTAGGGCATCCGGGACACAAGGAAACACCATATATTTT. This translates into CSARASGTQGNTIYF.